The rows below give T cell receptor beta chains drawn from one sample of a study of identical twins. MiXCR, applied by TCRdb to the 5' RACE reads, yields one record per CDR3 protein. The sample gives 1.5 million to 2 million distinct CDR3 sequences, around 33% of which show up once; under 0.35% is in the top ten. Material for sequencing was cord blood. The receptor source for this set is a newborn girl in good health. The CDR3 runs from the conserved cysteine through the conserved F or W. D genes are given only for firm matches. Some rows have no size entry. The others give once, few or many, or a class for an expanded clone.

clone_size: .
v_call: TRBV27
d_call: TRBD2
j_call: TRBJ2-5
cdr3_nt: TGTGCCAGCAGTTCCCTGGGACGGAAACTAGCGGGATACAATGAGCAGTACTTC
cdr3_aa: CASSSLGRKLAGYNEQYF

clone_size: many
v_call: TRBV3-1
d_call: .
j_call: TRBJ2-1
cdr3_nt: TGTGCCAGCAGGAGGTCGGGTGGTGGAAATGAGCAGTTCTTC
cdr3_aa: CASRRSGGGNEQFF

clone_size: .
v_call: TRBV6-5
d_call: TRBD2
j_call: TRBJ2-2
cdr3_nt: TGTGCCAGCAGTTACATTGGCGGGCGGGAGTGCACCGGGGAGCTGTTTTTT
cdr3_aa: CASSYIGGRECTGELFF

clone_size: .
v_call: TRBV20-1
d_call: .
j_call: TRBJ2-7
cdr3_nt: TGCAGTGCTAGAGATCCGCGACGGACAAGTTCCTACGAGCAGTACTTC
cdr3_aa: CSARDPRRTSSYEQYF

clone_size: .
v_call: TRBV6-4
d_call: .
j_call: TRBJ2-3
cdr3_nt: TGTGCCAGCAGGCCCCCCGGTCGGGCGACAGATACGCAGTATTTT
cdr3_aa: CASRPPGRATDTQYF

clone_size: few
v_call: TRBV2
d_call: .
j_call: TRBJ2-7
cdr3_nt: TGTGCCAGTTTCCACCCCCACGAGCAGTACTTC
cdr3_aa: CASFHPHEQYF

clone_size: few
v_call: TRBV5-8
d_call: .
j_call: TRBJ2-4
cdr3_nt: TGTGCCAGCAGCCCAGTGACAGACCAAAACATTCAGTACTTC
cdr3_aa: CASSPVTDQNIQYF

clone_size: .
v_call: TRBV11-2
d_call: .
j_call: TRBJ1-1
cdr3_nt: TGTGCCAGCAGCTTAGATGGAGGGCAGTACACTGAAGCTTTCTTT
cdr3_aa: CASSLDGGQYTEAFF

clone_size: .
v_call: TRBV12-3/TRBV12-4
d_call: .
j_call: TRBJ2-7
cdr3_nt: TGTGCCAGCAGTTTGCCCACGGACTACAACGAGCAGTACTTC
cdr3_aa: CASSLPTDYNEQYF

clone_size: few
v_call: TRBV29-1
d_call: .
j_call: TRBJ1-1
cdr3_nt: TGCAGCGTCTGGAATCTGAACACTGAAGCTTTCTTT
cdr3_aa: CSVWNLNTEAFF

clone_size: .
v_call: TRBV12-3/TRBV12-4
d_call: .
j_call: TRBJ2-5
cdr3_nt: TGTGCCAGCAGTTTCCGTGGGAGGAGGGAGACCCAGTACTTC
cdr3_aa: CASSFRGRRETQYF

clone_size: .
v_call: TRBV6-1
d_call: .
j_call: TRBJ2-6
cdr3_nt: TGTGCCAGCAACGAGGGGTGGGGCCTCTCTGGGGCCAACGTCCTGACTTTC
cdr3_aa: CASNEGWGLSGANVLTF

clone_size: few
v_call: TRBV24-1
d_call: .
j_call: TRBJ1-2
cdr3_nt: TGTGCCACCAGTGACTCGGGACCCCGACTCCATGGCTACACCTTC
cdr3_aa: CATSDSGPRLHGYTF

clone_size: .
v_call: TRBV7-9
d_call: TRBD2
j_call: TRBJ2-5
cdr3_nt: TGTACCAGCAGCCTACGACTAGCGGGTAGCAATGAACAGTACTTC
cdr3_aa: CTSSLRLAGSNEQYF

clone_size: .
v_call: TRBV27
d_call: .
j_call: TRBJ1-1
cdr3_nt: TGTGCCAGCAGTCTGTTTAATTCAGGGTCGACTGAAGCTTTCTTT
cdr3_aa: CASSLFNSGSTEAFF

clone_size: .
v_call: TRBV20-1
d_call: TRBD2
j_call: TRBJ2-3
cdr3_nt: TGCAGTGCTTTCCCCCCCGCCGGGACTAGCTTCACAGATACGCAGTATTTT
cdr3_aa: CSAFPPAGTSFTDTQYF

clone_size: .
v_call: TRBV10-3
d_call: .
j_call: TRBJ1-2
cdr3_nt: TGTGCCGCCCGGGACACGGTTGATCGTGGCTACACCTTC
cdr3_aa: CAARDTVDRGYTF

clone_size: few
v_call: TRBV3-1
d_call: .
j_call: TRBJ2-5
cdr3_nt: TGTGCCAGCAGCCAACGGACAAGGAGAGAGACCCAGTACTTC
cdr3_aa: CASSQRTRRETQYF

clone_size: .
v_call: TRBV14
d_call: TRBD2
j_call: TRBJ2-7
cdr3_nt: TGTGCCAGCAGTCCTCATACGTCCGGGACTATGTACTACGAGCAGTACTTC
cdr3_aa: CASSPHTSGTMYYEQYF

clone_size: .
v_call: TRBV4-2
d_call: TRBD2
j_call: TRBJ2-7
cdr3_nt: TGTGCCAGCAGCCGCTTGACTAGCGGGTTACCCTACGAGCAGTACTTC
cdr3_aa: CASSRLTSGLPYEQYF

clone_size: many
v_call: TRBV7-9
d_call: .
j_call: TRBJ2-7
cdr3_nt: TGCGCCAGCAGCTTGGTGATTTCCTACGAGCAGTACTTC
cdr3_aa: CASSLVISYEQYF

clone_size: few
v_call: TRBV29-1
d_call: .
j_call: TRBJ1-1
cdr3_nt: TGCAGCGCGGGGACGCTGGTGAACACTGAAGCTTTCTTT
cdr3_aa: CSAGTLVNTEAFF

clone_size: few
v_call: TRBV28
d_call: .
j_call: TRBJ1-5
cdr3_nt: TGTGCCAGCAGTACCCCACAGGGCCAAAACAATCAGCCCCAGCATTTT
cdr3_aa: CASSTPQGQNNQPQHF

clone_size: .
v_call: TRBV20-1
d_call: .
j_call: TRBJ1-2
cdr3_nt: TGCAGTGCCAGCTTGGATTTGAAAGGCTACACCTTC
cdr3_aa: CSASLDLKGYTF

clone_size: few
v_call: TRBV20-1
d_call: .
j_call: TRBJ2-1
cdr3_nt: TGCAGTGCTAGCGGGCCCGTTTACAATGAGCAGTTCTTC
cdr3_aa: CSASGPVYNEQFF

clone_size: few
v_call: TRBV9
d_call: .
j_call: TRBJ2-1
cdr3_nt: TGTGCCAGCAGCGTAGGATTTATTGACAGCGGCAATGAGCAGTTCTTC
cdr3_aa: CASSVGFIDSGNEQFF

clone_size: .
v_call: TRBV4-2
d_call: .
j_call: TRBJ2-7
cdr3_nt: TGTGCCAGCAGCCAGGTAGCGGAAAGCTCCTACGAGCAGTACTTC
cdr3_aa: CASSQVAESSYEQYF

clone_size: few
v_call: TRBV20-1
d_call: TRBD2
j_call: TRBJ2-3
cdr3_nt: TGCAGTGCTAGACCCAGGGACTACACAGATACGCAGTATTTT
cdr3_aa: CSARPRDYTDTQYF

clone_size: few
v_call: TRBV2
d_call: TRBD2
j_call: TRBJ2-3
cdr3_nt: TGTGCCAGCCGGCGGACTAGCGGGTGGACAGATACGCAGTATTTT
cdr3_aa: CASRRTSGWTDTQYF

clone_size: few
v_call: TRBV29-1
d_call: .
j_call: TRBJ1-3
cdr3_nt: TGCAGCGTTGAGAAGGGGGGAAACACCATATATTTT
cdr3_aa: CSVEKGGNTIYF

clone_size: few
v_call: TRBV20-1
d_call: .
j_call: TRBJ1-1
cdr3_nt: TGCAGTGCCGAGGGGGGGTCGCTCACTGAAGCTTTCTTT
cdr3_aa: CSAEGGSLTEAFF

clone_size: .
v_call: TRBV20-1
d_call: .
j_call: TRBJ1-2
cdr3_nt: TGCAGCGCTAAGGGTATCGACTATGGCTACACCTTC
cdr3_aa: CSAKGIDYGYTF

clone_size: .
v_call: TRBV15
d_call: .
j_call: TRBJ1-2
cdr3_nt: TGTGCCACCAGCAGAGATGGACAGCCCGATCGCTACACCTTC
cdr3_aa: CATSRDGQPDRYTF

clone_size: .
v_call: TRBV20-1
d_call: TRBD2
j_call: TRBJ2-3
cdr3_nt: TGCAGTGCTAGAGACGGGAGGGCCCGTTTTGGAGATACGCAGTATTTT
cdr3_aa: CSARDGRARFGDTQYF

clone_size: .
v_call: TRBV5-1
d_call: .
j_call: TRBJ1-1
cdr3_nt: TGCGCCAGCAGCGGCAGGGATGTGGCTTTCTTT
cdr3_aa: CASSGRDVAFF

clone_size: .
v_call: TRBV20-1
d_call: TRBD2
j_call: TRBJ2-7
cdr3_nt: TGCAGTGCTAGTGAGGTAGCGGGGGAAGATGAGCAGTACTTC
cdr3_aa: CSASEVAGEDEQYF

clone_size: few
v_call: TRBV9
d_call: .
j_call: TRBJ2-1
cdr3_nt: TGTGCCAGCAATCGGGGCGGGACGCGAATCAATGAGCAGTTCTTC
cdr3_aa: CASNRGGTRINEQFF

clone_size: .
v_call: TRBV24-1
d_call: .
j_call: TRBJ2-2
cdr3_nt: TGTGCCACCAGTGGTACCACAGGGAACACCGGGGAGCTGTTTTTT
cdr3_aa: CATSGTTGNTGELFF

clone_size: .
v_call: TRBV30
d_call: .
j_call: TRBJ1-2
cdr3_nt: TGTGCCTGGAGTGTATCGGACTCCTACACCTTC
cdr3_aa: CAWSVSDSYTF

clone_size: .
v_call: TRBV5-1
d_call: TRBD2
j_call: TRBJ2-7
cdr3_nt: TGCGCCAGCAGCTTTTACCCGGGAGGGATCTACGAGCAGTACTTC
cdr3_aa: CASSFYPGGIYEQYF

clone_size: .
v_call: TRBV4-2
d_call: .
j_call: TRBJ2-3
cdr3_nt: TGTGCCAGCAGCCGCCCCGGGTGGGTGGCAGATACGCAGTATTTT
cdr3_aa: CASSRPGWVADTQYF

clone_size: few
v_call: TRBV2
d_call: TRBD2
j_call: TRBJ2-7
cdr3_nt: TGTGCCAGCACCGAGGGGAGGGGTTACGAGCAGTACTTC
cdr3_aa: CASTEGRGYEQYF

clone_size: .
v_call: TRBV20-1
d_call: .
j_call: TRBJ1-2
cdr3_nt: TGCAGTGCTCAACCCGGGGGCTCTAACTATGGCTACACCTTC
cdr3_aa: CSAQPGGSNYGYTF

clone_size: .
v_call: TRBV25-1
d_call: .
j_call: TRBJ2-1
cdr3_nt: TGTGCCAGCAGTCCCCGTGGGGGGAAAAAGGGGAATGAGCAGTTCTTC
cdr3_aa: CASSPRGGKKGNEQFF

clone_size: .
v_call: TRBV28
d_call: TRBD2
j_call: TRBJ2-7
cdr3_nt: TGTGCCAACAGTTTACCTAGCGGCTACAATGAGCAGTACTTC
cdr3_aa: CANSLPSGYNEQYF

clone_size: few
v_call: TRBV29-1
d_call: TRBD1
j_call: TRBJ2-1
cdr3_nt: TGCAGCGGGGGACAGAGCTCCTACAATGAGCAGTTCTTC
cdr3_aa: CSGGQSSYNEQFF

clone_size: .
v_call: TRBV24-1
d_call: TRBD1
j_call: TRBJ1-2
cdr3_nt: TGTGCCACCAGTGAGCAGGGGGGAGGCTATGGCTACACCTTC
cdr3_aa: CATSEQGGGYGYTF

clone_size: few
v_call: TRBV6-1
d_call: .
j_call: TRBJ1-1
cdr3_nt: TGTGCCAGCAGTCCAGCGGGGCTCTTGAACACTGAAGCTTTCTTT
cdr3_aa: CASSPAGLLNTEAFF

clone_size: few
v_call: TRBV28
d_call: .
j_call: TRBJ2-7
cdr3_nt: TGTGCCAGCAGAACTGGTGGCAGCAACGAGCAGTACTTC
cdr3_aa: CASRTGGSNEQYF

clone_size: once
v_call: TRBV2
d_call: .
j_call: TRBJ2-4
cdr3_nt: TGTGCCAGCAGTGGGCGGAATCTAGCCAAAAACATTCTGTACTTC
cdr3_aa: CASSGRNLAKNILYF

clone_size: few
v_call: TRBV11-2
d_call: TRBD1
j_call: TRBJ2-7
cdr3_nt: TGTGCCAGCAGCGGTCACCGGGACAGGGTTGCCGAGCAGTACTTC
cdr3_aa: CASSGHRDRVAEQYF

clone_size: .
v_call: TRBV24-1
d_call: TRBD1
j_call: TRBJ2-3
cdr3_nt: TGTGCCACCAGTGATTTGCCCGGGACAGGGGGCACAGATACGCAGTATTTT
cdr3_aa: CATSDLPGTGGTDTQYF

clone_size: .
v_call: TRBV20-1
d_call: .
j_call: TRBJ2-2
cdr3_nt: TGCAGTGCTAGACTAGTCGCCGGGGAGCTGTTTTTT
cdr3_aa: CSARLVAGELFF

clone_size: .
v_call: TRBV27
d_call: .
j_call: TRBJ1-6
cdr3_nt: TGTGCCAGCAGTCTAGGACTCTATAATTCACCCCTCCACTTT
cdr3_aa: CASSLGLYNSPLHF

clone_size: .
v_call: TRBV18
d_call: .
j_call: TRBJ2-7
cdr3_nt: TGTGCCAGCTCACCCTCCAACACCCACTCCTACGAGCAGTACTTC
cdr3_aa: CASSPSNTHSYEQYF

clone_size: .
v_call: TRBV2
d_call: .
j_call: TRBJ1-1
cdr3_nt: TGTGCCAGCAGTGAACCCAGGCCCGGTTACGCGAACACTGAAGCTTTCTTT
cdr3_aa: CASSEPRPGYANTEAFF

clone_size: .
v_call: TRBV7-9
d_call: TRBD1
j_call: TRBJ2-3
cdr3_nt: TGTGCCAGCAGCAAAACCGGGACAGGGGGCACAGATACGCAGTATTTT
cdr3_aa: CASSKTGTGGTDTQYF

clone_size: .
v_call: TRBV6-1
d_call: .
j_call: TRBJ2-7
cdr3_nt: TGTGCCAGCAGTGAAGCTCACCCCTACGAGCAGTACTTC
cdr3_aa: CASSEAHPYEQYF

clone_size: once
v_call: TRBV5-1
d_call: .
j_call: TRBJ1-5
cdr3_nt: TGCGCCAGCAGCTTGGGGGAAAGGGAACAGCCCCAGCATTTT
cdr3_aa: CASSLGEREQPQHF